The clone carrying this T cell receptor beta chain was detected once. Sequencing relied on immunoSEQ assay v3.0, run at survey level. Clones were read by immunoSEQ multiplex PCR, and TCRdb kept only the in-frame ones, dropping some. The data contain tens of thousands of clones, roughly 93% of them singletons. The CDR3 consists of 16 residues. Germline V gives CDR1 ENHRY, CDR2 SYGVKD. The ends were cut back, 0 bases at V and 3 bases at J, with 12 bases in the middle. This sample is drawn from a study of long-term antiretroviral therapy in people with HIV. The sequenced sample was unsorted PBMCs, obtained 7.6 years after starting antiretroviral therapy. The clonotype was recovered from a woman aged 40 to 50 with HIV. J is TRBJ1-3 and V is TRBV10-3; D remains unclear. CDR3 DNA: TGTGCCATCAGTGAGTCGACTGGGTTCGGTGGAAACACCATATATTTT. Translation: CAISESTGFGGNTIYF.